Below, 27 T cell receptor beta chains from the same sample are listed, as sequenced in a study of blood T cell repertoires in COVID-19. Repertoires were generated with immunoSEQ multiplex PCR, while TCRdb's copy carries only in-frame clones and drops some. The top ten clones hold approximately 6.3% of a sample with approximately 110,000 clones, under 75% of them seen once. The sample taken for sequencing was peripheral blood. The receptors were gathered from an elderly man with acute or convalescent COVID-19.

DNA of the CDR3: TGTGCCAGCAGACGGACAGGGGAAGGGACTGAAGCTTTCTTT. Its protein product is CASRRTGEGTEAFF. The chain is built from TRBV28 and TRBJ1-1, with 9 bases fitting TRBD1. Germline CDR1 is MDHEN and CDR2 is SYDVKM. Trimming removed 6 bases from V and 5 bases from J; junction bases left unmatched: 7. The CDR3 is 14 amino acids.

J is TRBJ1-4 and V is TRBV25-1; 8 positions match TRBD1. The CDR3 is 14 residues long. Trimming cost V 3 bases and J 8 bases; bases outside gene matches: 5. In germline, CDR1 is MGHDK, CDR2 SYGVNS. CDR3 in amino acids: CASSETGDGEKLFF. The CDR3 DNA sequence: TGTGCCAGCAGTGAGACAGGGGATGGGGAAAAACTGTTTTTT. Looking up the rest from reference TRBV25-1 and TRBJ1-4 gives the full variable domain: EADIYQTPRYLVIGTGKKITLECSQTMGHDKMYWYQQDPGMELHLIHYSYGVNSTEKGDLSSESTVSRIRTEHFPLTLESARPSHTSQYLCASSETGDGEKLFFGSGTQLSVL.

The chain recombines TRBV5-1 with TRBJ2-3; D possibly corresponds to TRBD1 (6 bases). Germline assignment: CDR1 SGHRS and CDR2 YFSETQ. Between the trimmed V and J ends, which lost 0 bases and 1 base, there was a span of 9 bases. CDR3 length: 15 amino acids. The CDR3 DNA follows: TGCGCCAGCAGCTTGGGGGACATTGGCACAGATACGCAGTATTTT. This translates into CASSLGDIGTDTQYF.

CDR3 DNA sequence: TGTGCCAGCAGCCAGCGGGAGTACACCGGGGAGCTGTTTTTT. It codes for CASSQREYTGELFF. The chain is built from TRBV7-3 and TRBJ2-2; 8 bases agree with TRBD2. Germline lookup yields CDR1 SGHTA and CDR2 FQGTGA. The CDR3 runs 14 residues. V shed 5 bases, J shed 3 bases, and the junction held 2 bases outside the gene matches. The full variable domain, with the rest looked up from reference TRBV7-3 and TRBJ2-2, is GAGVSQTPSNKVTEKGKYVELRCDPISGHTALYWYRQSLGQGPEFLIYFQGTGAADDSGLPNDRFFAVRPEGSVSTLKIQRTERGDSAVYLCASSQREYTGELFFGEGSRLTVL.

The chain carries TRBV24-1 and TRBJ1-1; perhaps TRBD1 as D (6 bases). V lost 2 bases to trimming and J lost 0 bases, with 15 bases between them. The CDR3 totals 17 residues. CDR1 and CDR2 from the germline V gene are KGHDR and SFDVKD. CDR3 nucleotide sequence: TGTGCCACCAGTGATTCCCGGACAGCATCACTGAACACTGAAGCTTTCTTT. This translates into CATSDSRTASLNTEAFF.

The chain combines TRBV4-3 with TRBJ1-4, with 8 nucleotides matching TRBD1. CDR1 is LGHNA, CDR2 YSLEER, per germline. The CDR3 runs 13 residues. V dropped 8 bases and J dropped 8; count of bases not matched to a gene: 7. The CDR3 spells CASGQGEGEKLFF. The CDR3 DNA reads as TGCGCCAGCGGACAGGGAGAAGGGGAAAAACTGTTTTTT.

This clone was seen a single time. The chain recombines TRBV28 with TRBJ2-4; 8 positions agree with TRBD2. The CDR3 is 14 residues long. Germline CDR1 MDHEN, CDR2 SYDVKM. V gave up 8 bases and J gave up 9 bases; unmatched junction bases: 12. The CDR3 sequence: CASSMGDRGGIQYF. CDR3 DNA: TGTGCCAGCTCCATGGGGGATCGGGGGGGCATTCAGTACTTC.

The DNA of the CDR3 is TGCAGTGCTAGTAGCGGGAGTCCCCCAGAGACCCAGTACTTC. Its translation: CSASSGSPPETQYF. The J gene is TRBJ2-5, the V gene TRBV20-1, with 9 bases lining up with TRBD2. With 3 bases clipped from V and 4 bases from J, the junction kept 6 bases outside the gene matches. Per the germline V gene, CDR1 is DFQATT and CDR2 is SNEGSKA (reference sequence). The CDR3 runs to 14 residues.

The chain employs TRBV19 and TRBJ2-2; no firm D call. The CDR3 runs 15 residues. Germline CDR1 is LNHDA and CDR2 is SQIVND (reference sequence). V lost 9 bases and J lost 2, with 16 bases in between. CDR3 region: CASRDFRLNTGELFF. Written as DNA, the CDR3 is TGTGCCAGCAGAGACTTTCGCCTAAACACCGGGGAGCTGTTTTTT.

The V gene is TRBV7-9, the J gene TRBJ1-2, with 11 bases fitting TRBD1. CDR1 is SEHNR and CDR2 is FQNEAQ in the germline V gene (reference sequence). The CDR3 loop spans 16 amino acids. V shed 2 bases and J 8 bases; nucleotides not matched to a gene: 10. The DNA for the CDR3 is TGTGCCAGCAGCTTAAGGGGGACAGGGGGAGAAAAAGGCTACACCTTC. It translates to CASSLRGTGGEKGYTF.

The rearrangement uses TRBV4-2 and TRBJ2-3; D remains ambiguous. This CDR3 has 13 amino acids. Germline V gene lookup returns CDR1 LGHNA and CDR2 YNFKEQ. V was pared by 4 bases and J by 6 bases, with 11 bases between. The chain's CDR3 is CASSPRLGDTQYF. For the CDR3, the DNA is TGTGCCAGCAGCCCCCGACTTGGGGATACGCAGTATTTT.

V is TRBV28 and J is TRBJ1-5; D not certain. Trimming removed 3 bases from V and 6 bases from J, with 15 bases in between. CDR1 and CDR2 from the germline V gene are MDHEN and SYDVKM. The CDR3 extends over 15 amino acids. DNA for the CDR3: TGTGCCAGCAGTTTTCGGGGTCGGTTGGGTCAGCCCCAGCATTTT. Its protein is CASSFRGRLGQPQHF.

This chain uses TRBV3-1 (or the pseudogene TRBV3-2) with TRBJ1-6, with D tentatively TRBD1 (5 bases). The CDR3 loop spans 13 amino acids. Germline V CDR1 and CDR2: LGHDT, YNNKEL (reference sequence). Trimming removed 4 bases from V and 7 bases from J, with 8 bases in between. The chain's CDR3 is CASSRQLNSPLHF. CDR3 sequence (DNA): TGTGCCAGCAGCCGACAGCTCAATTCACCCCTCCACTTT.

This clone has a handful of counts. The chain uses TRBV2 and TRBJ2-7; 8 bases are shared with TRBD2. From germline, CDR1 is SNHLY and CDR2 FYNNEI. The CDR3 extends over 15 amino acids. J was trimmed by 0 bases and V by 6 bases; bases with no gene match: 7. The CDR3 is CASSRGLAGSYEQYF. The CDR3 region has the DNA TGTGCCAGCAGCCGAGGACTAGCTGGCTCCTACGAGCAGTACTTC.

The rearrangement joins TRBV27 to TRBJ2-7, with 8 bases matching TRBD2. With V trimmed by 11 bases and J by 9 bases, 12 bases remained unmatched. Germline V lookup: CDR1 MNHEY, CDR2 SMNVEV (reference sequence). The CDR3 has 12 amino acids. CDR3: CAAGLEGLGQYF. Written as DNA, the CDR3 is TGTGCCGCGGGACTAGAGGGTCTGGGGCAGTACTTC.

The rearrangement uses TRBV6-4 and TRBJ2-5; D is possibly TRBD2 (6 bases). This CDR3 is 13 amino acids long. Germline-derived CDR1 and CDR2 are MRHNA and SNTAGT. V was pared by 4 bases and J by 5 bases, with 11 bases between. CDR3 in amino acids: CASSAMGGETQYF. The DNA of the CDR3 is TGTGCCAGCAGTGCTATGGGAGGCGAGACCCAGTACTTC.

A few counts support this clone. The chain couples TRBV14 to TRBJ2-7; perhaps TRBD2 as D (7 bases). The CDR3 loop spans 15 amino acids. Germline values: CDR1 SGHDN, CDR2 FVKESK. Trimming took off 2 bases at V and 5 bases at J, with 16 bases between the two ends. In nucleotides, the CDR3 is TGTGCCAGCAGCCAAATCCGGGGGGCGATCGACGAGCAGTACTTC. Translated, it gives CASSQIRGAIDEQYF.

This sequence joins TRBV2 and TRBJ1-2, with 9 bases matching TRBD1. Germline assignment: CDR1 SNHLY and CDR2 FYNNEI. This CDR3 is built from 14 residues. Germline trimming cut 6 bases from V and 3 bases from J; bases unmatched to any gene: 5. CDR3 in DNA: TGTGCCAGCAGGGCCGGGACAGGGTACTATGGCTACACCTTC. This sequence encodes CASRAGTGYYGYTF. Based on the CDR3 plus reference TRBV2 and TRBJ1-2, the full variable domain is EPEVTQTPSHQVTQMGQEVILRCVPISNHLYFYWYRQILGQKVEFLVSFYNNEISEKSEIFDDQFSVERPDGSNFTLKIRSTKLEDSAMYFCASRAGTGYYGYTFGSGTRLTVV.

This chain joins TRBV2 and TRBJ2-2, with 13 bases fitting TRBD2. Germline V gene lookup returns CDR1 SNHLY and CDR2 FYNNEI. This CDR3 has 13 amino acids. The trim removed 1 base at V and 13 bases at J, leaving 0 bases unmatched. The CDR3 DNA reads as TGTGCCAGCAGTGAAGGACTAGCGGGAGGGCTGTTTTTT. It encodes CASSEGLAGGLFF.

This sequence joins TRBV5-4 and TRBJ2-7; 10 positions match TRBD2. Germline CDR1 SGHNT, CDR2 YYREEE (reference sequence). The CDR3 has 15 residues. The junction had 5 bases not matched to a gene; V was cut back by 4 bases and J by 1 base. Here the CDR3 reads CASSLGTSESYEQYF. The CDR3 DNA is TGTGCCAGCAGCCTGGGGACTAGCGAATCCTACGAGCAGTACTTC.

The CDR3 loop reads CASRPGTSGRARGQYF. The CDR3 coding sequence is TGTGCCAGCAGACCCGGGACTAGCGGGAGGGCCAGGGGGCAGTATTTT. The V call is TRBV21-1, the J call TRBJ2-3; the D call of TRBD2 is as the table states it, not checked on the DNA. TRBV21-1 corresponds to a pseudogene. The CDR3 is 16 amino acids.

The rearrangement joins TRBV19 to TRBJ2-2, with 7 bases fitting TRBD1. The germline V gene has CDR1 LNHDA and CDR2 SQIVND (reference sequence). V dropped 1 base and J dropped 2; count of bases not matched to a gene: 1. The CDR3 is 15 amino acids. The CDR3 nucleotides are TGTGCCAGTAGTATAGGGACAGGCAACACCGGGGAGCTGTTTTTT. Protein product: CASSIGTGNTGELFF.

The chain has TRBV19 and TRBJ2-7, with D perhaps TRBD2 (5 bases). The CDR3 spans 14 residues. CDR1 and CDR2 (germline): LNHDA, SQIVND (reference sequence). The ends were cut back, 3 bases at V and 6 bases at J, with 15 bases in the middle. In nucleotides, the CDR3 is TGTGCCAGTAGTATTGGGGAGACAACGGTCGAGCAGTACTTC. Protein: CASSIGETTVEQYF.

This clone appeared a few times. This rearrangement joins TRBV27 to TRBJ2-7; unclear D gene. CDR3 length: 13 residues. Germline V lookup: CDR1 MNHEY, CDR2 SMNVEV (reference sequence). V was shortened by 3 bases and J by 0 bases, with 6 bases between the two germline ends. The CDR3 DNA reads as TGTGCCAGCAGTTTCCAGTTCTCCTACGAGCAGTACTTC. Encoded protein: CASSFQFSYEQYF.

The J gene is TRBJ2-7, the V gene TRBV12-5; TRBD1 aligns across 8 bases. The CDR3 spans 14 residues. The germline V gene encodes CDR1 LGHNT and CDR2 FRNRAP. Trimming removed 1 base from V and 5 bases from J; junction bases left unmatched: 4. CDR3 DNA sequence: TGTGCTAGTGGTTTGGGGACAGGGACCCACGAGCAGTACTTC. Translation gives CASGLGTGTHEQYF.

The chain employs TRBV5-1 and TRBJ1-2; D is ambiguous. V lost 0 bases to trimming and J lost 8 bases, with 11 bases between them. Germline CDR1 SGHRS, CDR2 YFSETQ. This CDR3 has 13 residues. CDR3 in amino acids: CASSLEPPGGYTF. The DNA of the CDR3 is TGCGCCAGCAGCTTGGAGCCGCCGGGGGGCTACACCTTC.

This chain connects TRBV9 to TRBJ2-7; tentative D call: TRBD1 (5 bases). Deletions cut 4 bases from V and 4 bases from J, with 12 bases between. The CDR3 covers 13 residues. Germline V lookup: CDR1 SGDLS, CDR2 YYNGEE. In nucleotides, the CDR3 is TGTGCCAGCAGCTCCGCTCAGGGATACGAGCAGTACTTC. It encodes CASSSAQGYEQYF.